The 21 T cell receptor beta chains reported below all come from one sample, sequenced in a study of cytomegalovirus exposure and HLA in healthy donors. PCR used 60 Vbeta primers and 13 Jbeta primers. Measured with immunoSEQ multiplex PCR; TCRdb has only the in-frame clones, and not every one. The sample table includes approximately 210,000 clones. The material sequenced was PBMCs. Receptor source: a woman aged 25 to 39 in good health and CMV-seropositive.

The rearrangement links TRBV7-6 to TRBJ1-2; the D is unclear. The CDR3 spans 17 residues. Looked up from germline, CDR1 is SGHVS and CDR2 is FNYEAQ. Trimming stripped 3 bases from V and 13 bases from J, with 30 bases between. The CDR3 is CASSFQPLGNSPRGITF. The CDR3 DNA follows: TGTGCCAGCAGCTTCCAACCGCTCGGCAATTCTCCTAGAGGTATCACCTTC.

The CDR3 sequence is CASSYPPGTFF. In nucleotides, the CDR3 is TGTGCCAGCAGCTATCCCCCCGGGACTTTCTTT. The V call is TRBV6-5, the J call TRBJ1-1; D unclear. Germline V gene data show CDR1 as MNHEY and CDR2 as SVGAGI. This CDR3 is 11 amino acids long. Trimming removed 6 bases from V and 12 bases from J, with 14 bases in between.

The J gene is TRBJ2-1, the V gene TRBV4-1; D unclear. Germline CDR1 is MGHRA and CDR2 is YSYEKL. V was trimmed by 1 base and J by 0 bases, leaving 10 bases between them. This CDR3 has 16 amino acids. The CDR3 DNA sequence: TGCGCCAGCAGCCAAGTCTGGGCGAGCTCCTACAATGAGCAGTTCTTC. Its translation is CASSQVWASSYNEQFF.

The chain uses TRBV28 and TRBJ1-5; 7 bases agree with TRBD1. After removal of 2 bases from V and 6 bases from J, the junction contained 7 bases not matched to a gene. Germline V gene data show CDR1 as MDHEN and CDR2 as SYDVKM. The CDR3 is 15 residues long. CDR3 in amino acids: CASSLLGGRGQPQHF. The CDR3 DNA reads TGTGCCAGCAGTTTACTAGGGGGCCGAGGTCAGCCCCAGCATTTT.

The genes are TRBV18 and TRBJ2-7, with D unresolved. V was pared by 3 bases and J by 0 bases, with 9 bases between. CDR3 length: 14 residues. CDR1 is KGHSH, CDR2 LQKENI, per germline. CDR3 bases: TGTGCCAGCTCACCCGGAGTAGCCTCCTACGAGCAGTACTTC. It translates to CASSPGVASYEQYF. Full variable domain (missing parts from reference TRBV18 and TRBJ2-7): NAGVMQNPRHLVRRRGQEARLRCSPMKGHSHVYWYRQLPEEGLKFMVYLQKENIIDESGMPKERFSAEFPKEGPSILRIQQVVRGDSAAYFCASSPGVASYEQYFGPGTRLTVT.

V and J are TRBV30 and TRBJ2-7, with D maybe TRBD2 (6 bases). CDR1 is GTSNPN and CDR2 is SVGIG in the germline V gene (reference sequence). The CDR3 loop spans 12 amino acids. The V gene lost 0 bases and the J gene lost 5 bases, with 8 bases spanning the gap. In DNA, the CDR3 is TGTGCCTGGAGTGTTGGGGGGAACGAGCAGTACTTC. Amino acids: CAWSVGGNEQYF.

The chain joins TRBV27 to TRBJ1-4, with D tentatively TRBD1 (5 bases). In germline, CDR1 is MNHEY, CDR2 SMNVEV (reference sequence). Trimming took 3 bases from V and 10 from J, leaving 18 bases between them. CDR3 length: 15 residues. As DNA, the CDR3 is TGTGCCAGCAGTTTTGAGGGAGGGACGGAACGAAAACTGTTTTTT. Its protein product is CASSFEGGTERKLFF.

The chain joins TRBV9 to TRBJ2-2; 12 bases fit TRBD2. Germline V gene lookup returns CDR1 SGDLS and CDR2 YYNGEE. The CDR3 contains 19 residues. V shed 3 bases and J 5 bases; nucleotides not matched to a gene: 14. The CDR3 protein is CASSAPLAGGTGGTGELFF. CDR3 nucleotides: TGTGCCAGCAGCGCACCACTAGCGGGGGGAACGGGGGGGACCGGGGAGCTGTTTTTT. The full variable domain, with the rest looked up from reference TRBV9 and TRBJ2-2, is DSGVTQTPKHLITATGQRVTLRCSPRSGDLSVYWYQQSLDQGLQFLIQYYNGEERAKGNILERFSAQQFPDLHSELNLSSLELGDSALYFCASSAPLAGGTGGTGELFFGEGSRLTVL.

The J gene is TRBJ1-1, the V gene TRBV5-1, with unresolved D. The CDR3 has 12 residues. Trimming stripped 3 bases from V and 12 bases from J, with 15 bases between. Germline V CDR1 and CDR2: SGHRS, YFSETQ. The CDR3 sequence: CASSSEDSVPFF. The CDR3 DNA follows: TGCGCCAGCAGCTCGGAAGACTCCGTTCCTTTCTTT.

The V call is TRBV11-3, the J call TRBJ1-2; 7 bases agree with TRBD1. Germline assignment: CDR1 SGHNT and CDR2 YENEEA. This CDR3 has 13 amino acids. J was trimmed by 3 bases and V by 2 bases; bases with no gene match: 0. The CDR3 region is CASSLQGDYGYTF. Here the CDR3 DNA reads TGTGCCAGCAGCTTACAGGGGGACTATGGCTACACCTTC.

The V gene is TRBV18, the J gene TRBJ1-5; D may be TRBD1 (5 bases). The CDR3 is made up of 14 amino acids. The germline V gene encodes CDR1 KGHSH and CDR2 LQKENI. The germline V and J ends were trimmed by 3 bases and 3 bases, with 9 bases remaining between them. The CDR3 DNA sequence: TGTGCCAGCTCACCTACAGGCCTCAATCAGCCCCAGCATTTT. Amino acids: CASSPTGLNQPQHF.

The rearrangement links TRBV28 to TRBJ2-1; tentative D call: TRBD2 (6 bases). Germline V gives CDR1 MDHEN, CDR2 SYDVKM. Trimming took off 1 base at V and 12 bases at J, with 19 bases between the two ends. The length of the CDR3 is 15 residues. As DNA, the CDR3 is TGTGCCAGCAGTTTATTAAACCCAGGGACTCTCGGGCAGTTCTTC. Encoded protein: CASSLLNPGTLGQFF.

The chain couples TRBV4-3 to TRBJ1-1; tentatively, D is TRBD1 (6 bases). The germline gives CDR1 LGHNA, CDR2 YSLEER. This CDR3 has 16 amino acids. V was trimmed by 0 bases and J by 0 bases, leaving 11 bases between them. CDR3 bases: TGCGCCAGCAGCCAAGAATGGGGGCCACTGAACACTGAAGCTTTCTTT. It yields the protein CASSQEWGPLNTEAFF.

The rearrangement joins TRBV5-6 to TRBJ2-2; 10 positions match TRBD2. Germline CDR1 and CDR2: SGHDT and YYEEEE. The trim removed 5 bases at V and 6 bases at J, leaving 10 bases unmatched. The CDR3 runs to 16 residues. CDR3 sequence reads: CASRTGLARTSGELFF. CDR3 DNA sequence: TGTGCCAGCAGAACGGGACTAGCGAGGACCTCCGGGGAGCTGTTTTTT.

The chain carries TRBV7-8 and TRBJ2-2, with 9 bases fitting TRBD2. Per germline, CDR1 SGHVS and CDR2 FQNEAQ. The CDR3 is made up of 16 amino acids. J gave up 0 bases and V 5 bases, and 4 bases lay outside the gene matches. The CDR3 DNA is TGTGCCAGCAGCCCGACTAGCGGTGCGAACACCGGGGAGCTGTTTTTT. Encoded protein: CASSPTSGANTGELFF.

This chain uses TRBV11-3 with TRBJ2-3; 16 bases fit TRBD2. V lost 5 bases, J lost 6 bases, and 5 bases stayed unmatched. Germline lookup yields CDR1 SGHNT and CDR2 YENEEA. CDR3 size: 16 residues. The CDR3 reads CASSAGLAGGSDTQYF. The CDR3 nucleotides read TGTGCCAGCAGCGCGGGACTAGCGGGAGGGTCGGATACGCAGTATTTT. Based on the CDR3 plus reference TRBV11-3 and TRBJ2-3, the full variable domain is EAGVVQSPRYKIIEKKQPVAFWCNPISGHNTLYWYLQNLGQGPELLIRYENEEAVDDSQLPKDRFSAERLKGVDSTLKIQPAELGDSAVYLCASSAGLAGGSDTQYFGPGTRLTVL.

The J gene is TRBJ2-5, the V gene TRBV4-1; the D is unclear. In germline, CDR1 is MGHRA, CDR2 YSYEKL. The CDR3 loop spans 13 amino acids. Trimming cost V 6 bases and J 1 base, with 9 bases left between them. CDR3: CASSGATQETQYF. CDR3 sequence (DNA): TGCGCCAGCAGTGGAGCTACCCAAGAGACCCAGTACTTC.

The chain uses TRBV14 and TRBJ2-2, with 8 positions matching TRBD1. The CDR3 totals 15 residues. V dropped 4 bases and J dropped 5; count of bases not matched to a gene: 6. The germline V gene encodes CDR1 SGHDN and CDR2 FVKESK. The CDR3 nucleotides read TGTGCCAGCAGCCTATGGACAGGGCTAACCGGGGAGCTGTTTTTT. Encoded protein: CASSLWTGLTGELFF.

The chain recombines TRBV7-2 with TRBJ2-7; D is uncertain. Deletions cut 0 bases from V and 1 base from J, with 7 bases between. The germline gives CDR1 SGHTA, CDR2 FQGNSA. This CDR3 has 14 residues. The CDR3 sequence: CASSLAAVSYEQYF. The CDR3, as DNA: TGTGCCAGCAGCTTAGCGGCTGTTTCCTACGAGCAGTACTTC.

The chain recombines TRBV7-2 with TRBJ2-1; TRBD2 agrees at 7 bases. Trimming at V came to 2 bases and at J to 0 bases, leaving 7 bases not matched to a gene. The CDR3 loop spans 17 amino acids. Germline V gene sequence: CDR1 SGHTA, CDR2 FQGNSA. Written as DNA, the CDR3 is TGTGCCAGCAGCTTACGACTAGCCGGACGCTCCTACAATGAGCAGTTCTTC. The encoded protein is CASSLRLAGRSYNEQFF.

The V gene is TRBV29-1, the J gene TRBJ2-5; D gene uncertain. V lost 3 bases and J 2 bases, leaving 10 bases between the germline ends. The germline V gene encodes CDR1 SQVTM and CDR2 ANQGSEA. There are 13 residues in the CDR3. This chain's CDR3 is CSVEVHKQETQYF. CDR3 in DNA: TGCAGCGTTGAGGTGCACAAGCAAGAGACCCAGTACTTC.